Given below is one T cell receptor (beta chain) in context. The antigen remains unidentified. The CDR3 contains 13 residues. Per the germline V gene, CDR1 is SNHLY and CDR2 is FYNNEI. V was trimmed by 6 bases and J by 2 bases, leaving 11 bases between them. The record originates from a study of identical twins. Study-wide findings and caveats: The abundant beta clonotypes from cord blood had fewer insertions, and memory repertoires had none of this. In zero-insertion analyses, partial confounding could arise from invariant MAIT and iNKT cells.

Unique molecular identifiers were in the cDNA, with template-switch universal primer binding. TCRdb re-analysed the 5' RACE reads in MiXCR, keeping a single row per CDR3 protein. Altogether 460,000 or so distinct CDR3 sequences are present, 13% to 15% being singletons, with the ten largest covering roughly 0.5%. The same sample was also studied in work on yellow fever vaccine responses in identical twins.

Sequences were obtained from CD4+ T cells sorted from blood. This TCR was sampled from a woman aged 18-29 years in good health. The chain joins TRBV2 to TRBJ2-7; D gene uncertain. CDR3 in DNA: TGTGCCAGCAGGGGATCGACTGCCTACGAGCAGTACTTC. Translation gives CASRGSTAYEQYF.